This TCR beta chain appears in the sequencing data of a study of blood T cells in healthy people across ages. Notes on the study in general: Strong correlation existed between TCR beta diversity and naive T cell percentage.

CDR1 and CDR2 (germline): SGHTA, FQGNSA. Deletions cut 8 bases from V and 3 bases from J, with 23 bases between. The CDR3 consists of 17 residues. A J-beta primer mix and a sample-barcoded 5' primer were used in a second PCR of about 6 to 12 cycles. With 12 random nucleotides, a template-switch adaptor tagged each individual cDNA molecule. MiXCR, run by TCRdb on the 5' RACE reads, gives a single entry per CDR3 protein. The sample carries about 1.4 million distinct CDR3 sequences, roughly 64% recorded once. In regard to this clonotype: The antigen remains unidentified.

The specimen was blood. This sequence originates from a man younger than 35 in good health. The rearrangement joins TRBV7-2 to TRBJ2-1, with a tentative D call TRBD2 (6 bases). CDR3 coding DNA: TGTGCCAGCGGAAAGTCGTGGGGCGGGGATATCTACAATGAGCAGTTCTTC. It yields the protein CASGKSWGGDIYNEQFF.